This T cell receptor (beta chain) was captured by sequencing in a study of blood T cell repertoires in COVID-19 (dated by TCRdb to 2020 to 2022). General notes on the study: Samples covering the acute and convalescent phases of COVID-19 were provided by collaborators in the United States, Italy and Spain. The material from the prospective study consisted of cDNA or gDNA derived from T cells, B-cell-depleted T cells, or PBMCs. Nearly every sample came with metadata listing a de-identified subject ID, COVID-19 status, age in years and sex. Samples were obtained from the ongoing ImmuneRACE study (first 160 participants) and from 1,254 subjects provided by 6 global collaborators. Where available, HLA class I and class II types were obtained from metadata supplied by the sample provider rather than from assay-based typing. Subjects who had been exposed to COVID-19, were actively infected with it, or had recovered from it provided the deeply sampled blood TCRbeta repertoires that made up the dataset. The repertoires were released in a freely available public database intended as a resource for research on the immune response to SARS-CoV-2. The paper's findings and limits, for the study overall: Clinical and demographic metadata were provided uncurated, with the amount varying by source and participant.

CDR1 is given as KGHSH and CDR2 as LQKENI, both from the germline V gene. For this chain, trimming is 5 bases at the V end and 5 bases at the J end, and the number of junction bases without a gene match is 17. From its cysteine to its phenylalanine, the CDR3 spans 17 amino acids. Only the CDR3 part of the read is kept: 51 bases, read in frame from the first base. TCRbeta CDR3 regions were amplified from genomic DNA by means of the immunoSEQ Assay, a bias-controlled multiplex PCR. On the authors' methods: Within the assay, amplification of reference gene primers was used to estimate how many nucleated cells each sample contained. To quantify the absolute abundance of each unique TCRbeta CDR3 rearrangement, sequence reads were collapsed and filtered. For each sample, productive Simpson clonality was calculated by taking the square root of Simpson's diversity index across productive rearrangements. TCRdb mirrors the immuneACCESS table, restricted to in-frame sequences. Some clones are absent from its copies; in checked studies, under half trace to an unresolved V gene, and the reason for the others is unknown. V, J and clone size are taken as reported in that table, and D and trimming were inferred from the DNA itself. In all, the sample holds 200,000 to 300,000 clones, and about 88% of those were seen once. Roughly 5.6% of the sample is held by the ten biggest clonotypes.

One collaborating source in Seattle enrolled patients while the patients were actively infected and followed the patients over time throughout the course of disease. Each collaborating institution followed its own protocols to collect whole blood in K2EDTA tubes. For TCRbeta analysis, collaborators shipped samples as frozen whole blood, isolated PBMCs, or DNA extracted from either of those sample types. Comment on this clone: This receptor's antigen is unknown. Base qualities were left out, and no much larger clone turns up one base away.

Material for sequencing was peripheral blood. The receptor comes from a woman aged 60-75 years with COVID-19, enrolled during active disease. Rearrangement joined TRBV18 to TRBJ2-5; 7 nucleotides in the junction match TRBD2. The bases read TGTGCCAGCTCAACCTTAGCGGGTGGGAGAGAAGTTGAGACCCAGTACTTC. Its protein product is CASSTLAGGREVETQYF.